This TCR beta chain comes out of a study of cytomegalovirus exposure and HLA in healthy donors. CDR3 length equals 16 residues. J lost 4 bases, V lost 1 base, and 12 bases had no gene match. From germline, CDR1 is GTSNPN and CDR2 SVGIG (reference sequence). Libraries were prepared by immunoSEQ multiplex PCR; TCRdb keeps only in-frame clonotypes and omits some of them. The sample yields over 85,000 clones, more than 70% seen once. Material for sequencing was PBMCs. This sequence was found in a young woman in good health and CMV-seronegative. This chain uses TRBV30 with TRBJ1-2; 7 bases map to TRBD1. CDR3 sequence reads: CAWSATRGGQIYGYTF. CDR3 in DNA: TGTGCCTGGAGTGCCACCCGGGGGGGACAGATCTATGGCTACACCTTC.